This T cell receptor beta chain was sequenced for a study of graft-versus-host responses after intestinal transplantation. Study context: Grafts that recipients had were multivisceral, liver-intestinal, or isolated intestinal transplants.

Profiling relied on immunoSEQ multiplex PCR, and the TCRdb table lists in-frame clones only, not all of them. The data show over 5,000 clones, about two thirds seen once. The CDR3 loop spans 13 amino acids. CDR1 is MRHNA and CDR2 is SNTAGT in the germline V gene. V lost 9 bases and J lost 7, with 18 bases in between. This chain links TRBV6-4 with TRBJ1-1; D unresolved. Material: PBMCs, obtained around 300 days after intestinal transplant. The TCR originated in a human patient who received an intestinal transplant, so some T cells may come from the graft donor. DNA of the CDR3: TGTGCCAGTCCCATCCTTCAGGCTGGTGAAGCTTTCTTT. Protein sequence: CASPILQAGEAFF.